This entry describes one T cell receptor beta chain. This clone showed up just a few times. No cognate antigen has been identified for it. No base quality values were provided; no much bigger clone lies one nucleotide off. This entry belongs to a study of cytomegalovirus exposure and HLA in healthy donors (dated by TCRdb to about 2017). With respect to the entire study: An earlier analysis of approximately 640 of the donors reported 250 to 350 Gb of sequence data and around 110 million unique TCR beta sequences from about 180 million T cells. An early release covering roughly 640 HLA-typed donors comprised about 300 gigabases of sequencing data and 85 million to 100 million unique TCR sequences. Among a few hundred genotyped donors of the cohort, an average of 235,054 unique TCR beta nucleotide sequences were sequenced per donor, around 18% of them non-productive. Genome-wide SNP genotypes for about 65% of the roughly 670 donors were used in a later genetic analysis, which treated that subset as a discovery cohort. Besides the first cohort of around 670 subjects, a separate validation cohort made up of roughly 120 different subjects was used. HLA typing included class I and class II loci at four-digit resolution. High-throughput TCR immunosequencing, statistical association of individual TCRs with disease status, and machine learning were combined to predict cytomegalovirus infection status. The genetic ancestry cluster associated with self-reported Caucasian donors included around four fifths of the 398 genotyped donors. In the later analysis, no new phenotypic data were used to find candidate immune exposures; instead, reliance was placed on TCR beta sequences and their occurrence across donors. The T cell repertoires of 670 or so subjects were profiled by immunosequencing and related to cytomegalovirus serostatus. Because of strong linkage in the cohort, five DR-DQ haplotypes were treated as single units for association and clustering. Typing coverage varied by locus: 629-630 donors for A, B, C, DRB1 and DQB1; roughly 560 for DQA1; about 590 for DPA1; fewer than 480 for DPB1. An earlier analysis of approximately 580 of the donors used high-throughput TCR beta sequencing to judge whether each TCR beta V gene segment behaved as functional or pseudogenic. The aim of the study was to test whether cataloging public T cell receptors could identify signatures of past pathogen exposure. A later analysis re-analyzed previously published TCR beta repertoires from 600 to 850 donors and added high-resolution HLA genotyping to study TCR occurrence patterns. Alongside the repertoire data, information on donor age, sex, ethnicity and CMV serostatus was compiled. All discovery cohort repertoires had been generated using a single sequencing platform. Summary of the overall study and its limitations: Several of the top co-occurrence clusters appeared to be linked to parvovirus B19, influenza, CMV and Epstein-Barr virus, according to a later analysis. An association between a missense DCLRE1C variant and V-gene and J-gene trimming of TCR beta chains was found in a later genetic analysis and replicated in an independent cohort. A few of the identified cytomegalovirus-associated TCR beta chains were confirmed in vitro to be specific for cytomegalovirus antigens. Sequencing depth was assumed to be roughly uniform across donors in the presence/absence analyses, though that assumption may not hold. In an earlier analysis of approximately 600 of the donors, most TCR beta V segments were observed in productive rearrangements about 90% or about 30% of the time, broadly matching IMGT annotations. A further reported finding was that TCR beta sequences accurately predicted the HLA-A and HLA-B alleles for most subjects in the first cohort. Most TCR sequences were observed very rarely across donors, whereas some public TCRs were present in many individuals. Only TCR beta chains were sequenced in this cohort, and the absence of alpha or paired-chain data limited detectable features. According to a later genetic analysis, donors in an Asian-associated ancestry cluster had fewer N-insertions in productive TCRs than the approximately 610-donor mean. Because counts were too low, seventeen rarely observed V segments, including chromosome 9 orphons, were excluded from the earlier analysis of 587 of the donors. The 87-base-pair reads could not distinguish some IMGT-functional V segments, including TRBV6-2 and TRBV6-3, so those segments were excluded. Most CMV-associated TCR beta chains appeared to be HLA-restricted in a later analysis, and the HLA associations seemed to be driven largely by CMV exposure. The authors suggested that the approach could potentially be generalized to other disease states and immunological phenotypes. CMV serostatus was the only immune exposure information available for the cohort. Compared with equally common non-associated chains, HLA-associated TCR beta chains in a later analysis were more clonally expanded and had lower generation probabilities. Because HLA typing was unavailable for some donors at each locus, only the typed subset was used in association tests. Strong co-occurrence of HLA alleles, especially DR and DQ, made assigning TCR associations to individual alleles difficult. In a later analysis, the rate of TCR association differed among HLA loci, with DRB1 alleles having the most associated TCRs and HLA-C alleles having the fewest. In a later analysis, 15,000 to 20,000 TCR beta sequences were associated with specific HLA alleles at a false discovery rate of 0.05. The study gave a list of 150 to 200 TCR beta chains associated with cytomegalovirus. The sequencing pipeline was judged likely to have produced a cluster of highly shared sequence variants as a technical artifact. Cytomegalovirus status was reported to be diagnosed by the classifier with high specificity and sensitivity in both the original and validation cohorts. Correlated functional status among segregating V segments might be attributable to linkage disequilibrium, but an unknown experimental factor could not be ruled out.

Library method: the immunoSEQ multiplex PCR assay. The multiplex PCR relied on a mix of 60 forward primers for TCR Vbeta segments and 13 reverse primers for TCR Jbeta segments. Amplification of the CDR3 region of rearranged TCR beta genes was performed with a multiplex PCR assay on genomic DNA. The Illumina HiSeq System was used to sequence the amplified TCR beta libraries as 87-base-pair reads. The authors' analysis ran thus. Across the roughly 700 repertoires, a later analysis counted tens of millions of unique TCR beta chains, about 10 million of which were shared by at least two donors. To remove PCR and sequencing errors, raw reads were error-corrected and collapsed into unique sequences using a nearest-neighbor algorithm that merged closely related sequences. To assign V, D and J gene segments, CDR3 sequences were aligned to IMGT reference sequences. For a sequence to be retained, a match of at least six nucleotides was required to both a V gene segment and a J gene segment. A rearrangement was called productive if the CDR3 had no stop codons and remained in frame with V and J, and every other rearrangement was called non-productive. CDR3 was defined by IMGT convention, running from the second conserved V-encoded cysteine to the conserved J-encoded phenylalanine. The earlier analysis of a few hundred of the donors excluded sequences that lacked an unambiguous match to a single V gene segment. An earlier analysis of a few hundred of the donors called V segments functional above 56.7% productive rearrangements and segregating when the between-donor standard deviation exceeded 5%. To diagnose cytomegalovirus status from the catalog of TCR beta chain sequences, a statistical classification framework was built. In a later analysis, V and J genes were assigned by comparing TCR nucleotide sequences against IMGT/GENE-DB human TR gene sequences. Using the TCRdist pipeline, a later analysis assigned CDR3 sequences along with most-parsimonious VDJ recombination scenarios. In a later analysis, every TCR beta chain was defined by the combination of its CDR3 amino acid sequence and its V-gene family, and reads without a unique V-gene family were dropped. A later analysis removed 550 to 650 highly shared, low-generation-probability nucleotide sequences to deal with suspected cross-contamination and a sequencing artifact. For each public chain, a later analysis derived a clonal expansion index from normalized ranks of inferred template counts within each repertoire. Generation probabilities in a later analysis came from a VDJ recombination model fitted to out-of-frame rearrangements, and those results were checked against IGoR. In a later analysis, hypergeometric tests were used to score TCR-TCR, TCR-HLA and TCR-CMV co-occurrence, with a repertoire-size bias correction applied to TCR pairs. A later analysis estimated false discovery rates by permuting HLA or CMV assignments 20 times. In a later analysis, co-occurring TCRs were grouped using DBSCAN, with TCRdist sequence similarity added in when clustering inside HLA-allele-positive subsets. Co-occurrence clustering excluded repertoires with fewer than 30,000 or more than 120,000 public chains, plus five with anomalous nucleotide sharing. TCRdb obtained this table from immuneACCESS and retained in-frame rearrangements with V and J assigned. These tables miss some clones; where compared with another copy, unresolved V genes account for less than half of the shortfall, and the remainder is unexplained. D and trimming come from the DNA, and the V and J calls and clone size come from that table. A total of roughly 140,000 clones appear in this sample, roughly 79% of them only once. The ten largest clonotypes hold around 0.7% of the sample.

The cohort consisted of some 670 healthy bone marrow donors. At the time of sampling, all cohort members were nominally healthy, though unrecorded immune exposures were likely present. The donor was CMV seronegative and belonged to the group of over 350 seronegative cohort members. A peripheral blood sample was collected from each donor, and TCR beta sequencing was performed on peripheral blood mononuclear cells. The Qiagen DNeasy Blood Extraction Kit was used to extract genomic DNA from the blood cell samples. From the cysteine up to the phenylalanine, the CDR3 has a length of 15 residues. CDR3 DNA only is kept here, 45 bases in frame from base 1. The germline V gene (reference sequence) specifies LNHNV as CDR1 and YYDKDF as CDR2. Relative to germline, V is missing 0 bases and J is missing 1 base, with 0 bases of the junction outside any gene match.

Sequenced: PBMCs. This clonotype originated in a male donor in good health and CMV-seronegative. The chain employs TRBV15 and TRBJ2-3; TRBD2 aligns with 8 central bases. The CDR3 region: CATSRERGGTDTQYF. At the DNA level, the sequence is TGTGCCACCAGCAGAGAGCGGGGGGGCACAGATACGCAGTATTTT.